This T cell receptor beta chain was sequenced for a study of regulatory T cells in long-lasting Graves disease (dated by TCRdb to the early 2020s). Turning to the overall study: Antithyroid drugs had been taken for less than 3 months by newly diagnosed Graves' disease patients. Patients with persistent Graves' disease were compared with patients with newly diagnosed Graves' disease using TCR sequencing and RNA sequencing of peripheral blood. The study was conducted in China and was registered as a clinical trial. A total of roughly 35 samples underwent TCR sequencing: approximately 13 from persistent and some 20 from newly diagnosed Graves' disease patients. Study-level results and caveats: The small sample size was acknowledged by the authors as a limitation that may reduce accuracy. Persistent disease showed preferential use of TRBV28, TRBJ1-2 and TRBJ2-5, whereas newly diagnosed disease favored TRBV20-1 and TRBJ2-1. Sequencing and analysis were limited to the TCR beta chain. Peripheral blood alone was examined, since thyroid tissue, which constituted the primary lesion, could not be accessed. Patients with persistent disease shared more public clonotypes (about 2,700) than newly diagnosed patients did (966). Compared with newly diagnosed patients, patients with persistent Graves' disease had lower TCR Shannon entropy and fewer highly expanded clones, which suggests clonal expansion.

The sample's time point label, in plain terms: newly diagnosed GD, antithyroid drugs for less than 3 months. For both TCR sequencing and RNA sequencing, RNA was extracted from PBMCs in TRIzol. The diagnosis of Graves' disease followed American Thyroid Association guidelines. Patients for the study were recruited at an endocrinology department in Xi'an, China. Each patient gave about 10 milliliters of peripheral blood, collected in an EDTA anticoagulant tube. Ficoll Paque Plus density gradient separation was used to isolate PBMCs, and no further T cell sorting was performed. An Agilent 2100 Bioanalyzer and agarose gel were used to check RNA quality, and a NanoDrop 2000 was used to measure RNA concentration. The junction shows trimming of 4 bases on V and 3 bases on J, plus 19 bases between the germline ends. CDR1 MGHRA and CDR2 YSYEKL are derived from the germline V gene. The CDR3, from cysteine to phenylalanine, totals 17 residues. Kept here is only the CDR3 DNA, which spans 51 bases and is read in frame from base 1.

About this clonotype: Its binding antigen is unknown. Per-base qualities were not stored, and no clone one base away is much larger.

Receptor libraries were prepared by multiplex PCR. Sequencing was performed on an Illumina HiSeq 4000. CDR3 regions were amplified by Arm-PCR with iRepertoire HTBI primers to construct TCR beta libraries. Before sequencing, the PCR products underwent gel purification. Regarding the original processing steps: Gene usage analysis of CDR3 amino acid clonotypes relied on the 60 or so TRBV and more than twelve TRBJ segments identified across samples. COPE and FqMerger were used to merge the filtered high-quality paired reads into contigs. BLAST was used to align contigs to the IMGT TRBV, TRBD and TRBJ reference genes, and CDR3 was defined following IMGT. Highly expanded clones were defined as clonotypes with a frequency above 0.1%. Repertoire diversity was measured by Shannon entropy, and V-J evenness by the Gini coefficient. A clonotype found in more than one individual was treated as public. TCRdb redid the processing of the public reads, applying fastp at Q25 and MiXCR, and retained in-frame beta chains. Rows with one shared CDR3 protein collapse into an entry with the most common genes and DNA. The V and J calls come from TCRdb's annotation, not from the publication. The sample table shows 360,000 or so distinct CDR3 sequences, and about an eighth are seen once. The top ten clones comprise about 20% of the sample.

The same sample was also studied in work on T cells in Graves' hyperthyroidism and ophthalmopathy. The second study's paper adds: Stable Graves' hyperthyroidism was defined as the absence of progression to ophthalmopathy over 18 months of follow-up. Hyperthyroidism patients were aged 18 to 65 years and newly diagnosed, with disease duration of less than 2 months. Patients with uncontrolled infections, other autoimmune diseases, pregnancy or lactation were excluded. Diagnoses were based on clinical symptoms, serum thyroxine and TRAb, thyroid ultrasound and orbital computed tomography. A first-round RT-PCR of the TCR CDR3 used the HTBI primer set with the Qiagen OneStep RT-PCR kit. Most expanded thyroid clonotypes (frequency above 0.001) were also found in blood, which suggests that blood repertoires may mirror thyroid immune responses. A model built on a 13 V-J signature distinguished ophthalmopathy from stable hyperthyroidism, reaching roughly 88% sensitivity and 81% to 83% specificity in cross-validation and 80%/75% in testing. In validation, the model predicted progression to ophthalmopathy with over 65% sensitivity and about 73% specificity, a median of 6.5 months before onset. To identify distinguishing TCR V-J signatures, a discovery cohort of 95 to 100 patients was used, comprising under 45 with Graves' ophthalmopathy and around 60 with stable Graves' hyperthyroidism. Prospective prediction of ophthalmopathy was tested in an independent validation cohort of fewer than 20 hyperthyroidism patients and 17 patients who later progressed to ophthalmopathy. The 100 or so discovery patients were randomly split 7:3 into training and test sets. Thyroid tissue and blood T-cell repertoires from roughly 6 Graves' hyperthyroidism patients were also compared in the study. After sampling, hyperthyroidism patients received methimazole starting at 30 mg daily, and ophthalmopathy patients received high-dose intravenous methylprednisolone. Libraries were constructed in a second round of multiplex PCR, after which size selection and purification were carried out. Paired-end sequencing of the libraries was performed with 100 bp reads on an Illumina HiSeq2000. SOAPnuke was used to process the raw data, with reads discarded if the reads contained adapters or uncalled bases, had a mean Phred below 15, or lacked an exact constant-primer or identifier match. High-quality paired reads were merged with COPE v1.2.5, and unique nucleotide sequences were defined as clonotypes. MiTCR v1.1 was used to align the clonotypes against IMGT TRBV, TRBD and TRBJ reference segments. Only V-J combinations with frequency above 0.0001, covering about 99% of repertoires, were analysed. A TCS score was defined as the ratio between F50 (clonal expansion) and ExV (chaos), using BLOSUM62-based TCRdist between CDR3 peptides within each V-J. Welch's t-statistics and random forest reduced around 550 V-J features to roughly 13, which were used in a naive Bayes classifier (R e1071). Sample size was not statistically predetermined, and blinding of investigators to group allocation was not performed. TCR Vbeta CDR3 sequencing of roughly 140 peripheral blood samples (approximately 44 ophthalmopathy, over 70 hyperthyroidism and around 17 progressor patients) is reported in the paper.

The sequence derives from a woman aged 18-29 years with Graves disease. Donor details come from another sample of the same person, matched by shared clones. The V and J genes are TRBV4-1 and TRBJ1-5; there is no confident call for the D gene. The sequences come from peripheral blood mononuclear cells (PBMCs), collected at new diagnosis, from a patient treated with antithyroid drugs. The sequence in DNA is TGCGCCAGCAGCCGAACGACCCTAGGACGGGACAATCAGCCCCAGCATTTT. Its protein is CASSRTTLGRDNQPQHF.